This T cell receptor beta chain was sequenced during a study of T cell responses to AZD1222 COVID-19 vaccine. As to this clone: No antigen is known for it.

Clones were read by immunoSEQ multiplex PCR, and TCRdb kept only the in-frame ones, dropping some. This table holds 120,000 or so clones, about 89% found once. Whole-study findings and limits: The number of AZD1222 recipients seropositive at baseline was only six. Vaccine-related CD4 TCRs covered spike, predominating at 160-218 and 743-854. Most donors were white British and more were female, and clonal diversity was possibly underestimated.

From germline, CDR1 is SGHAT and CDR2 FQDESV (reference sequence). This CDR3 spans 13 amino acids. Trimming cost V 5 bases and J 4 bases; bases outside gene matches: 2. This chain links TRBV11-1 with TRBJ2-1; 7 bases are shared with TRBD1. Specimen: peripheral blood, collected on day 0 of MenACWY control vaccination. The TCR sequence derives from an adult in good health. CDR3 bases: TGTGCCAGCAGCCCCAGGGGGTACAATGAGCAGTTCTTC. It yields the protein CASSPRGYNEQFF.